These T cell receptor beta chains were read from a single sample in a study of cytomegalovirus exposure and HLA in healthy donors. Here immunoSEQ multiplex PCR was the method, and the copy in TCRdb shows in-frame clones only, minus some. The table has under 130,000 clones, about 88% seen once; the top ten hold roughly 4.2%. Sequenced material: PBMCs. These receptors all come from a woman aged 18-29 years in good health and CMV-seropositive. CDR3s include the opening cysteine and the closing phenylalanine or tryptophan. A D gene is named only where the DNA matches it firmly. Clone size is not always given. Where it is, it says once, few, many or a class for expanded clones.

CDR3nt,CDR3aa,d_gene,abundance,j_gene,v_gene
TGTGCCAGCAGCTTGGAAGGACTAGCGGGAGAGACCCAGTACTTC,CASSLEGLAGETQYF,TRBD2,NA,TRBJ2-5,TRBV5-4
TGTGCCAGTCTCCTCCTAGGGGGGGCTGAAGCTTTCTTT,CASLLLGGAEAFF,NA,NA,TRBJ1-1,TRBV6-1
TGCGCCAGCCGGGACAGGGGCGAATATGGCTACACCTTC,CASRDRGEYGYTF,TRBD1,few,TRBJ1-2,TRBV4-1
TGTGCCAGCAGAGATGGCGGCGGGGGGGCTTCCGGGGAGCTGTTTTTT,CASRDGGGGASGELFF,TRBD2,NA,TRBJ2-2,TRBV11-2
TGTGCCAGCAGCTCAGACTTTAGCAATCAGCCCCAGCATTTT,CASSSDFSNQPQHF,NA,few,TRBJ1-5,TRBV7-9
TGTGCCAGCAGCGTAGGGGCGGCGGGAAACGAGCAGTACTTC,CASSVGAAGNEQYF,NA,NA,TRBJ2-7,TRBV9
TGTGCCAGCAGTCCGGGACAGGGGAGGACAGATACGCAGTATTTT,CASSPGQGRTDTQYF,TRBD1,NA,TRBJ2-3,TRBV2
TGTGCCAGCAGCTTATCAGGGGCGCAGGGACAAGAGACCCAGTACTTC,CASSLSGAQGQETQYF,NA,NA,TRBJ2-5,TRBV7-9
TGTGCCAGCAGCCAAGATGTGGGGGGAGATACGCAGTATTTT,CASSQDVGGDTQYF,NA,NA,TRBJ2-3,TRBV4-2
TGTGCCAGTAGTAAGGACAGGGGTTTTCAGCCCCAGCATTTT,CASSKDRGFQPQHF,TRBD1,NA,TRBJ1-5,TRBV19
TGTGCCAGTACCGGACTAGCGGGGGGGACCGGGGAGCTGTTTTTT,CASTGLAGGTGELFF,TRBD2,NA,TRBJ2-2,TRBV19
TGTGCCAGTAGTTATCAGGGCCCTAATCAGCCCCAGCATTTT,CASSYQGPNQPQHF,NA,NA,TRBJ1-5,TRBV19
TGTGCCAGCAGTTCGGCACCTACAGGGGGCACTGAAGCTTTCTTT,CASSSAPTGGTEAFF,TRBD1,NA,TRBJ1-1,TRBV6-6
TGTGCCAGCAGCCCCGTGACAGGCGCGAGCGCTGAAGCTTTCTTT,CASSPVTGASAEAFF,NA,NA,TRBJ1-1,TRBV7-9
TGTGCCAGCTCACCTAAACCGGGAGTCTTCTCCTACGAGCAGTACTTC,CASSPKPGVFSYEQYF,NA,NA,TRBJ2-7,TRBV18
TGTGCCAGCAGCGGTAGTGGGGAGCTGTTTTTT,CASSGSGELFF,NA,NA,TRBJ2-2,TRBV6-6
TGTGCCAGCAGCGTAGGTAGTAGTGTGGAGACCCAGTACTTC,CASSVGSSVETQYF,NA,NA,TRBJ2-5,TRBV9
TGCGCCAGCAGCCAACCGACTAGCGGGGGATCCTACGAGCAGTACTTC,CASSQPTSGGSYEQYF,TRBD2,NA,TRBJ2-7,TRBV4-1
TGTGCCAGCAGCCTGGAGGAGGCGGGGGCCACTGAAGCTTTCTTT,CASSLEEAGATEAFF,NA,medium-sized,TRBJ1-1,TRBV6-5
TGTGCCAGCAGCTCTAGAGGCACAGGGGTGCAGTACTTC,CASSSRGTGVQYF,TRBD1,NA,TRBJ2-7,TRBV7-3
TGCAGCGTCGGGACTGAAGGCGAGACCCAGTACTTC,CSVGTEGETQYF,NA,NA,TRBJ2-5,TRBV29-1
TGTGCCAGCATGAACCATCAGGGGGTTCCATACGAGCAGTACTTC,CASMNHQGVPYEQYF,TRBD1,NA,TRBJ2-7,TRBV6-1
TGTGCCAGCAGCTTGGTGGCAGACTCCTACGAGCAGTACTTC,CASSLVADSYEQYF,NA,few,TRBJ2-7,TRBV5-4
TGTGCCAGCAGTTTCGGGGGACCCTCCTACGAGCAGTACTTC,CASSFGGPSYEQYF,NA,NA,TRBJ2-7,TRBV27
TGTGCCAGCAGCTTGGCCCGGACAGGATCTGGCTACACCTTC,CASSLARTGSGYTF,TRBD1,NA,TRBJ1-2,TRBV11-1
TGTGCCAGCAGTCTGAACACCGGGGAGCTGTTTTTT,CASSLNTGELFF,NA,NA,TRBJ2-2,TRBV28
TGTGCCAGCAGCCGAGAGGCTGGCGGGGAGCTGTTTTTT,CASSREAGGELFF,NA,few,TRBJ2-2,TRBV11-3
TGCGCCACCCTAGGACAGGGACTAAACACTGAAGCTTTCTTT,CATLGQGLNTEAFF,TRBD1,NA,TRBJ1-1,TRBV10-2
TGTGCCAGCAGCCCCCTGGTCAGAACCTACGAGCAGTACTTC,CASSPLVRTYEQYF,NA,NA,TRBJ2-7,TRBV7-9
TGTGCCTGGAGTGTCGCGGGGGGGGCAGATACGCAGTATTTT,CAWSVAGGADTQYF,TRBD2,NA,TRBJ2-3,TRBV30
TGCGCCAGCAGCTTGGGGGAGAGAGGGGGCAATGAGCAGTTCTTC,CASSLGERGGNEQFF,NA,NA,TRBJ2-1,TRBV5-1
TGTGCCAGCAGCTCTCCGGGGACACACACCGGGGAGCTGTTTTTT,CASSSPGTHTGELFF,NA,once,TRBJ2-2,TRBV11-2
TGTGCCAGCAGCTTAGATTTTGGGACAGGGGGCGCCTACGAGCAGTACTTC,CASSLDFGTGGAYEQYF,TRBD1,NA,TRBJ2-7,TRBV11-3
TGTGCCACCAGCAGAGATCCGCGAGGGCCCCAGCATTTT,CATSRDPRGPQHF,NA,NA,TRBJ1-5,TRBV15
TGTGCCAGCAGCATTAGTAACGAGCAGTACTTC,CASSISNEQYF,NA,NA,TRBJ2-7,TRBV11-1
TGTGCCATCAGTCCAGCCGGGAGTACAGCAGATACGCAGTATTTT,CAISPAGSTADTQYF,NA,NA,TRBJ2-3,TRBV10-3
TGTGCCAGCAGCCCCGGGACAAGAAATGAAAAACTGTTTTTT,CASSPGTRNEKLFF,NA,NA,TRBJ1-4,TRBV5-6
TGTGCCAGCAGTCTTCTCGGACTCCAAGAGACCCAGTACTTC,CASSLLGLQETQYF,NA,NA,TRBJ2-5,TRBV6-5